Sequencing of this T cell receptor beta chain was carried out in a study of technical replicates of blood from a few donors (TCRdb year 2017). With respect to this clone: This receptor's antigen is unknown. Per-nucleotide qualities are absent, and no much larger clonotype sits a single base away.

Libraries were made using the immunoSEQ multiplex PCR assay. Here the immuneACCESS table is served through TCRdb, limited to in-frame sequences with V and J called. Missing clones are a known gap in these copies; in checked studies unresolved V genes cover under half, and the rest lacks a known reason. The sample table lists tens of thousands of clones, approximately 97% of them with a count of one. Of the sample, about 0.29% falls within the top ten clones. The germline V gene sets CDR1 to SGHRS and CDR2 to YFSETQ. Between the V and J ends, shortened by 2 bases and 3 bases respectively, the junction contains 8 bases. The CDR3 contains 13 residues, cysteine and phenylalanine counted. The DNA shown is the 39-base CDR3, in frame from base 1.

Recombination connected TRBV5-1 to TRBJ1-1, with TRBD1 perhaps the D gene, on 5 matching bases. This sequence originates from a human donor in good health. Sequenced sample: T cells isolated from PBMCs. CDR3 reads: CASSLTGDTEAFF. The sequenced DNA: TGCGCCAGCAGCTTAACGGGGGACACTGAAGCTTTCTTT.